One sample yielded the 30 T cell receptor beta chains listed below, sequenced in a study of brain T cells in children with intractable seizures. Here immunoSEQ multiplex PCR was the method, and the copy in TCRdb shows in-frame clones only, minus some. The sample has over 95,000 clones, around 94% seen once; the top ten hold about 4%. The input for sequencing was peripheral blood, taken at surgery. These receptors originate from a boy under two years old with hemimegalencephaly and intractable seizures.

The genes are TRBV28 and TRBJ1-1, with TRBD1 matching over 9 bases. There are 16 residues in the CDR3. The germline CDR1 and CDR2 sequences are MDHEN and SYDVKM. V was clipped by 6 bases and J by 1 base; unmatched bases: 9. CDR3 DNA: TGTGCCAGCAGCCTTAACAGGGGGCTGGGGAACACTGAAGCTTTCTTT. Protein: CASSLNRGLGNTEAFF. Variable domain in full (rest from reference TRBV28 and TRBJ1-1): DVKVTQSSRYLVKRTGEKVFLECVQDMDHENMFWYRQDPGLGLRLIYFSYDVKMKEKGDIPEGYSVSREKKERFSLILESASTNQTSMYLCASSLNRGLGNTEAFFGQGTRLTVV.

The gene calls are TRBV6-1 and TRBJ2-4; 7 bases agree with TRBD2. This CDR3 has 16 residues. From germline, CDR1 is MNHNS and CDR2 SASEGT. V lost 0 bases and J lost 1; bases outside the gene matches: 3. As DNA, the CDR3 is TGTGCCAGCAGTGAAGCAGGACTAGGGGCCAAAAACATTCAGTACTTC. It specifies CASSEAGLGAKNIQYF.

Written as DNA, the CDR3 is TGCGCCAGCCGGGGGGGGCCCCCCGTCATCTACGAGCAGTACTTC. Its protein product is CASRGGPPVIYEQYF. V is TRBV10-1 and J is TRBJ2-7; 8 nucleotides agree with TRBD2. Germline CDR1 reads WNHNN; CDR2 reads SYGVQD (reference sequence). The length of the CDR3 is 15 residues. V was pared by 8 bases and J by 3 bases, with 12 bases of the junction left unmatched.

The V gene is TRBV19, the J gene TRBJ2-1; D might be TRBD1 or TRBD2, each matching 5 bases. The CDR3 loop spans 17 amino acids. Germline CDR1 and CDR2: LNHDA and SQIVND (reference sequence). V gave up 4 bases and J gave up 2 bases, with 18 bases separating them. The CDR3 region has the DNA TGTGCCAGTAGTAGAGGGGCCCCCCCTATACCCTACAATGAGCAGTTCTTC. It encodes CASSRGAPPIPYNEQFF.

This chain connects TRBV9 to TRBJ2-1; a possible D gene is TRBD2 (5 bases). Per germline, CDR1 SGDLS and CDR2 YYNGEE. V lost 0 bases and J 13 bases, leaving 14 bases between the germline ends. The CDR3 runs to 13 residues. The CDR3 DNA is TGTGCCAGCAGCGTAGCTCCCGGGGTCCCCCAGTTCTTC. Translated, it gives CASSVAPGVPQFF. The whole variable domain, remainder taken from reference TRBV9 and TRBJ2-1, is DSGVTQTPKHLITATGQRVTLRCSPRSGDLSVYWYQQSLDQGLQFLIQYYNGEERAKGNILERFSAQQFPDLHSELNLSSLELGDSALYFCASSVAPGVPQFFGPGTRLTVL.

The genes are TRBV24-1 and TRBJ2-5; perhaps D is TRBD1 or TRBD2 (6 bases each). CDR1 and CDR2 from the germline V gene are KGHDR and SFDVKD. Trimming removed 2 bases from V and 4 bases from J, with 7 bases in between. The CDR3 spans 13 residues. The CDR3 loop reads CATSDWGAETQYF. CDR3 DNA sequence: TGTGCCACCAGTGATTGGGGGGCAGAGACCCAGTACTTC.

The V gene is TRBV18, the J gene TRBJ2-6; 9 nucleotides align to TRBD1. From germline, CDR1 is KGHSH and CDR2 LQKENI. The CDR3 is 15 residues long. V shed 6 bases and J 3 bases; nucleotides not matched to a gene: 3. The CDR3 region has the DNA TGTGCCAGCTCCCTGGACAGGGGTGGGGCCAACGTCCTGACTTTC. This sequence encodes CASSLDRGGANVLTF.

The CDR3 loop reads CASSHRDGSYEQYF. The CDR3 DNA follows: TGTGCCAGCTCACACCGGGACGGCTCCTACGAGCAGTACTTC. The chain joins TRBV18 to TRBJ2-7; D possibly matches TRBD1 or TRBD2 (5 bases each). The CDR3 covers 14 residues. Germline V gene data show CDR1 as KGHSH and CDR2 as LQKENI. The germline V and J ends were trimmed by 4 bases and 0 bases, with 10 bases remaining between them.

The V call is TRBV6-4, the J call TRBJ1-1, with TRBD1 matching 8 bases. The CDR3 contains 14 residues. Germline CDR1 and CDR2: MRHNA and SNTAGT. V dropped 6 bases and J dropped 4; count of bases not matched to a gene: 7. DNA of the CDR3: TGTGCCAGCAGCTTGACAGGGGAGGGCACTGAAGCTTTCTTT. It codes for CASSLTGEGTEAFF.

The rearrangement joins TRBV24-1 to TRBJ2-3, with D perhaps matching TRBD2 (7 bases). Trimming cost V 4 bases and J 3 bases, with 13 bases left between them. Germline V CDR1 and CDR2: KGHDR, SFDVKD. The CDR3 consists of 15 residues. CDR3 protein: CATSDAGEGTDTQYF. The CDR3 DNA reads TGTGCCACCAGTGACGCAGGGGAGGGTACAGATACGCAGTATTTT.

The gene calls are TRBV27 and TRBJ2-3, with TRBD2 matching over 9 bases. J lost 2 bases, V lost 0 bases, and 3 bases had no gene match. CDR3 length: 16 amino acids. CDR1 and CDR2 (germline): MNHEY, SMNVEV (reference sequence). The CDR3 here is CASSLSSGRPTDTQYF. In nucleotides, the CDR3 is TGTGCCAGCAGTTTATCCAGCGGGAGGCCCACAGATACGCAGTATTTT.

CDR3 in amino acids: CASSPLRDTQYF. Written as DNA, the CDR3 is TGTGCCAGCAGTCCCCTGCGGGATACGCAGTATTTT. The chain recombines TRBV12-3 or TRBV12-4 with TRBJ2-3; the D is unclear. Trimming took 5 bases from V and 6 from J, leaving 9 bases between them. This CDR3 comprises 12 residues.

The rearrangement uses TRBV5-1 and TRBJ2-7; D might be TRBD2 (6 bases). The ends were cut back, 0 bases at V and 2 bases at J, with 6 bases in the middle. The germline V gene encodes CDR1 SGHRS and CDR2 YFSETQ. The CDR3 extends over 13 amino acids. CDR3 nucleotides: TGCGCCAGCAGCTTGGGCGGGACCTACGAGCAGTACTTC. Translated, it gives CASSLGGTYEQYF.

J is TRBJ2-2 and V is TRBV5-1, with no clear D. V lost 6 bases and J lost 3, with 3 bases in between. There are 11 residues in the CDR3. Germline V gives CDR1 SGHRS, CDR2 YFSETQ. The DNA for the CDR3 is TGCGCCAGCACCTACACCGGGGAGCTGTTTTTT. Its translation is CASTYTGELFF.

The V call is TRBV4-3, the J call TRBJ2-1; TRBD2 aligns across 15 bases. Germline trimming cut 1 base from V and 4 bases from J; bases unmatched to any gene: 8. There are 19 residues in the CDR3. Germline CDR1 is LGHNA and CDR2 is YSLEER. CDR3 bases: TGCGCCAGCAGCCAAGGGACTAGCGGGAGGGCCTCTGGGTACAATGAGCAGTTCTTC. Protein sequence: CASSQGTSGRASGYNEQFF.

V gene TRBV5-1 combines with J gene TRBJ2-5, with D perhaps given as TRBD1 or TRBD2 (6 bases each). Trimming left V 1 base short and J 5 bases short, with 12 bases between. Germline V gives CDR1 SGHRS, CDR2 YFSETQ. This CDR3 spans 14 amino acids. The CDR3 sequence is CASSLRRGEETQYF. The CDR3 bases are TGCGCCAGCAGCTTGCGTAGGGGGGAGGAGACCCAGTACTTC.

The chain couples TRBV11-2 to TRBJ1-4; 9 bases fit TRBD1. Trimming removed 5 bases from V and 8 bases from J; junction bases left unmatched: 9. Germline assignment: CDR1 SGHAT and CDR2 FQNNGV. This CDR3 spans 15 amino acids. The CDR3 loop is CASSPAGTGREKLFF. CDR3 sequence (DNA): TGTGCCAGCAGCCCTGCCGGGACAGGGCGAGAAAAACTGTTTTTT.

The CDR3 DNA reads TGTGCCAGCCACCCTTCATTTGGCCACGATGAGCAGTTCTTC. Translation gives CASHPSFGHDEQFF. The chain is built from TRBV10-3 and TRBJ2-1; no reliable D call. Trimming took 10 bases from V and 8 from J, leaving 21 bases between them. This CDR3 contains 14 residues. Germline CDR1 ENHRY, CDR2 SYGVKD.

V usage is TRBV9 and J usage is TRBJ2-2; D unresolved. Trimming left V 7 bases short and J 5 bases short, with 12 bases between. This CDR3 is 13 amino acids long. Germline CDR1 reads SGDLS; CDR2 reads YYNGEE. The CDR3 nucleotides are TGTGCCAGCGCGAGCCTCCCGACCGGGGAGCTGTTTTTT. It encodes CASASLPTGELFF.

The chain couples TRBV2 to TRBJ2-1; 9 bases agree with TRBD2. The V gene's germline CDR1 is SNHLY and CDR2 FYNNEI. The length of the CDR3 is 13 residues. Trimming cost V 6 bases and J 6 bases; bases outside gene matches: 3. In nucleotides, the CDR3 is TGTGCCAGCAGGGGGACTAGCAGCAATGAGCAGTTCTTC. This encodes CASRGTSSNEQFF.

This clone was recorded only once. V usage is TRBV4-2 and J usage is TRBJ2-1; the D gene is possibly TRBD2 (6 bases). CDR1 is LGHNA and CDR2 is YNFKEQ in the germline V gene. This CDR3 contains 14 residues. The V end lost 2 bases, the J end lost 6 bases, and 11 bases lay between the germline ends. The CDR3, as DNA: TGTGCCAGCAGCCAACAATTCGGGGGCAATGAGCAGTTCTTC. Translated, it gives CASSQQFGGNEQFF.

The chain is built from TRBV5-1 and TRBJ2-7; no definite D call. This CDR3 has 12 amino acids. Between the trimmed V and J ends, which lost 4 bases and 7 bases, there was a span of 12 bases. CDR1 and CDR2 (germline): SGHRS, YFSETQ. Here the CDR3 reads CASSPHLGEQYF. CDR3 DNA sequence: TGCGCCAGCAGCCCCCATTTAGGGGAGCAGTACTTC.

This clone was counted only a few times. This sequence joins TRBV6-1 and TRBJ1-6; D gene ambiguous. Trimming took 2 bases from V and 5 from J, leaving 10 bases between them. CDR1 and CDR2 from the germline V gene are MNHNS and SASEGT. CDR3 length: 15 residues. The CDR3 DNA sequence: TGTGCCAGCAGTGAATCGCTTCTCGATAATTCACCCCTCCACTTT. It codes for CASSESLLDNSPLHF.

The V and J genes are TRBV2 and TRBJ2-7; 7 positions match TRBD2. Germline V gene lookup returns CDR1 SNHLY and CDR2 FYNNEI. J lost 3 bases, V lost 5 bases, and 4 bases had no gene match. CDR3 length equals 13 residues. CDR3 sequence (DNA): TGTGCCAGCAGTCGGGTAGCGGGCTACGAGCAGTACTTC. Translation: CASSRVAGYEQYF.

The chain recombines TRBV28 with TRBJ2-2; tentatively, D is TRBD1 (6 bases). The V gene's germline CDR1 is MDHEN and CDR2 SYDVKM. Trimming removed 3 bases at V and 8 bases at J, with 10 bases between. The CDR3 is 13 residues long. CDR3 nucleotide sequence: TGTGCCAGCAGTTTCGGAACAGGGGGGGAGCTGTTTTTT. Translation gives CASSFGTGGELFF.

V gene TRBV5-1 combines with J gene TRBJ2-7; TRBD1 matches at 7 bases. Germline V CDR1 and CDR2: SGHRS, YFSETQ. The CDR3 spans 15 residues. The V and J ends lost 5 bases and 7 bases, in that order; junction bases with no gene match: 15. CDR3 nucleotide sequence: TGCGCCAGCAGGCCAAGGGGGCAGGGGGAGAGGGAGCAGTACTTC. The encoded protein is CASRPRGQGEREQYF.

This clone appeared once. The rearrangement links TRBV28 to TRBJ2-2; 8 nucleotides line up with TRBD1. From germline, CDR1 is MDHEN and CDR2 SYDVKM. The length of the CDR3 is 14 residues. After removal of 6 bases from V and 4 bases from J, the junction contained 4 bases not matched to a gene. The CDR3 protein is CASRDRGGTGELFF. In DNA form, the CDR3 reads TGTGCCAGCAGAGACAGGGGTGGCACCGGGGAGCTGTTTTTT.

V and J are TRBV11-1 and TRBJ2-2; D is perhaps TRBD1 (6 bases). Germline CDR1 reads SGHAT; CDR2 reads FQDESV (reference sequence). V gave up 5 bases and J gave up 2 bases, with 15 bases separating them. The CDR3 sequence is 16 residues long. The CDR3 nucleotides read TGTGCCAGCAGCGTCCCAGGGGTTCTAAACACCGGGGAGCTGTTTTTT. Protein: CASSVPGVLNTGELFF.

This chain joins TRBV6-5 and TRBJ1-2; D uncertain. V lost 1 base and J 6 bases, leaving 18 bases between the germline ends. This CDR3 contains 16 residues. Germline assignment: CDR1 MNHEY and CDR2 SVGAGI. DNA of the CDR3: TGTGCCAGCAGTTACTTAACGGAGACACCGGTTAATGGCTACACCTTC. It specifies CASSYLTETPVNGYTF.

Only one count was recorded for this clone. J is TRBJ1-5 and V is TRBV4-1; TRBD1 agrees at 8 bases. This CDR3 is built from 16 residues. From germline, CDR1 is MGHRA and CDR2 YSYEKL. The V gene end was trimmed by 8 bases and the J gene end by 3 bases; junction bases not matched to a gene: 12. CDR3 region: CASGSRTGSTNQPQHF. The CDR3 coding sequence is TGCGCCAGCGGATCCCGGACAGGGAGCACCAATCAGCCCCAGCATTTT.